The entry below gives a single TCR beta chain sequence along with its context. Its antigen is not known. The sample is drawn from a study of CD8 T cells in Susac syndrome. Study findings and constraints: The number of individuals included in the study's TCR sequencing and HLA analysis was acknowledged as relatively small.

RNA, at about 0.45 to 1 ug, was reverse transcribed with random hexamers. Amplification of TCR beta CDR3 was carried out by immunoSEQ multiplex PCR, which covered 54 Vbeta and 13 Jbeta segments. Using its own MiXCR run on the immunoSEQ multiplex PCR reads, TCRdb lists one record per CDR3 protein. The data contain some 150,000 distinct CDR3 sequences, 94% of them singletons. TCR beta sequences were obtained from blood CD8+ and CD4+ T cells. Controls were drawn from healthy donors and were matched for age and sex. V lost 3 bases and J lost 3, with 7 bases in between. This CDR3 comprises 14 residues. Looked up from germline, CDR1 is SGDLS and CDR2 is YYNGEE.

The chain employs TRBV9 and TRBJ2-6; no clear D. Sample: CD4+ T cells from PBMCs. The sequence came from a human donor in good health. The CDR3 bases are TGTGCCAGCAGCGGCCTTCGTGGGGCCAACGTCCTGACTTTC. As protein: CASSGLRGANVLTF.